The 7 T cell receptor beta chains below all came from one sample that was sequenced in a study of tissue T cells after allogeneic stem cell transplantation. Time point here: mouse harvest day 7 after allogeneic transplant. The graft held 10^6 splenic CD5+ T cells and 10^7 T-cell-depleted bone marrow cells. Profiled with immunoSEQ multiplex PCR; TCRdb holds only in-frame clones, not every one. Here the sample spans roughly 10,000 clones, 30% to 40% being singletons. Sequences were obtained from skin. These receptor sequences come from a female BALB/c mouse given C57BL/6 T cells with graft-versus-host disease after an allogeneic hematopoietic cell transplant.

In regard to this clone: Gene names are the mouse ones. The CDR3 is CASSPGQINERLFF. CDR3 DNA (partial): TGTGCCAGCAGCCCGGGACAGATCAACGAAAGATTATTT. V usage is TRBV15 and J usage is TRBJ1-4, with 7 nucleotides matching TRBD1. The missing CDR3 end, 1 residue past where the read stops, is filled in from the germline J gene. Germline values: CDR1 SGHND, CDR2 FRSKSL. V shed 6 bases and J 4 bases; nucleotides not matched to a gene: 5. The CDR3 spans 14 residues.

As for this clone: Gene names refer to mouse genes. The read falls 1 residue short of the CDR3 end, and the missing part is taken from the germline J gene. V usage is TRBV12-1 and J usage is TRBJ2-5, with D possibly TRBD1 on 6 matching bases. Germline values: CDR1 SGHSN, CDR2 HYEKVE. This CDR3 has 14 residues. Trimming left V 0 bases short and J 2 bases short, with 8 bases between. CDR3 DNA (partial): TGTGCCAGCTCTCTCCGGGACATCCAAGACACCCAGTAC. Encoded protein: CASSLRDIQDTQY. From start to end, the CDR3 is CASSLRDIQDTQYF.

Of note for this clone: Any gene name here is a mouse gene name. The read falls 1 residue short of the CDR3 end, and the missing part is taken from the germline J gene. This sequence joins TRBV26 and TRBJ2-5; 7 bases line up with TRBD1. The junction had 4 bases not matched to a gene; V was cut back by 4 bases and J by 6 bases. CDR1 and CDR2 (germline): KGHPV, FQNQEV (reference sequence). The CDR3 sequence is 13 residues long. The CDR3 sequence is CASSPGTVDTQYF. The sequenced CDR3 bases are TGTGCCAGCAGTCCCGGGACAGTCGACACCCAGTAC.

This clone was counted a few times. Gene names follow the mouse nomenclature. The read finishes 1 residue shy of the CDR3 end, and the germline J gene is used to complete it. The rearrangement uses TRBV4 and TRBJ1-6; D is ambiguous. TRBJ1-6 qualifies as an ORF whose function is uncertain. The germline V and J ends were trimmed by 4 bases and 4 bases, with 2 bases remaining between them. This CDR3 has 12 amino acids. From germline, CDR1 is LGHDT and CDR2 YNNKQL (reference sequence). The part of the CDR3 DNA that was read is TGTGCCAGCAGCTTTTATAATTCGCCCCTCTAC. It translates to CASSFYNSPLY. The CDR3 in its entirety is CASSFYNSPLYF.

This clone was observed a single time. Genes and germline come from the mouse. Read data end 1 residue before the CDR3 end; the end is taken from the germline J gene. The chain carries TRBV12-2 and TRBJ2-4; 13 bases agree with TRBD2. Trimming removed 2 bases from V and 3 bases from J; junction bases left unmatched: 1. The CDR3 is 15 amino acids. Germline lookup yields CDR1 SGHLS and CDR2 HYDKME. The CDR3 region is CASSRDWGGQNTLYF. CDR3 bases read: TGTGCCAGCTCTCGGGACTGGGGGGGGCAAAACACCTTGTAC.

Comments on this clone: The germline and genes are mouse ones. The CDR3 end falls 1 residue outside the read, so it is completed with the germline J gene. The J gene is TRBJ1-1, the V gene TRBV26, with D possibly TRBD1 on 6 matching bases. Trimming left V 2 bases short and J 0 bases short, with 7 bases between. CDR1 KGHPV and CDR2 FQNQEV come from the germline V gene (reference sequence). The CDR3 runs 14 residues. CDR3 region: CASSLRQANTEVFF. The CDR3 DNA, read in part, is TGTGCCAGCAGTCTGAGACAGGCAAACACAGAAGTCTTC.

As to this clone: The gene symbols are mouse symbols. With the read ending 1 residue before the CDR3 end, the germline J gene is used to fill in that end. The chain is built from TRBV23 and TRBJ1-1; the D call in the table, TRBD1, was not verified against the DNA. This CDR3 spans 14 amino acids. Germline loops: CDR1 KGHTA, CDR2 FQNQQP. The CDR3 sequence is CSSSFGQENTEVFF. Incomplete CDR3 DNA: TGCTCCAGCAGCTTCGGACAGGAGAACACAGAAGTCTTC.